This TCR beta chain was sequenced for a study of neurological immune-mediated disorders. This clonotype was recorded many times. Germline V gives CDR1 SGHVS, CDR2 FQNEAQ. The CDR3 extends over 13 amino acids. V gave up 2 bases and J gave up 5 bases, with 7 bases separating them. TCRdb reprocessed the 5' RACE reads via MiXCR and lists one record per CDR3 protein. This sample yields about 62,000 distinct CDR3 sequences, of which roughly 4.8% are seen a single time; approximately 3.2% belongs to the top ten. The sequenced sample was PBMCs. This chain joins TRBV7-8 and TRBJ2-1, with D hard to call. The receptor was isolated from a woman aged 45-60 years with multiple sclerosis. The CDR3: CASSLSRNNEQFF. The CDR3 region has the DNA TGTGCCAGCAGCTTATCGCGGAACAATGAGCAGTTCTTC.